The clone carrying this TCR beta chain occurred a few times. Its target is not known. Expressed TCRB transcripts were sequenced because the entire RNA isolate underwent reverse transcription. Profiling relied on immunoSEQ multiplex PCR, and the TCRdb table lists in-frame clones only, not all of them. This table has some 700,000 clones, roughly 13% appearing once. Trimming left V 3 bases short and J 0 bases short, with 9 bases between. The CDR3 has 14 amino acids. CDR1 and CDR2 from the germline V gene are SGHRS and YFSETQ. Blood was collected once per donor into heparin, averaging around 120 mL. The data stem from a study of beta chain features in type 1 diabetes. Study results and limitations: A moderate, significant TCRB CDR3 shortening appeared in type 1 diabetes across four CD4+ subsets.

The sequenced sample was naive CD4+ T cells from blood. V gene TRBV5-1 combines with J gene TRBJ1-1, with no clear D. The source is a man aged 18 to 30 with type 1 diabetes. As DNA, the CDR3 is TGCGCCAGCAGCTGGGGTGGTATGAACACTGAAGCTTTCTTT. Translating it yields CASSWGGMNTEAFF.